A single sample gave rise to the 4 T cell receptor beta chains below, sequenced in a study of blood T cell repertoires in COVID-19. Assay used: immunoSEQ multiplex PCR; TCRdb lists only in-frame clones, some missing. Among fewer than 90,000 clones listed, over 75% were seen once. The source material was peripheral blood. Receptors were obtained from a man aged 50 or older with acute or convalescent COVID-19.

The genes are TRBV7-2 and TRBJ1-1; no definite D call. In germline, CDR1 is SGHTA, CDR2 FQGNSA. Trimming left V 4 bases short and J 1 base short, with 19 bases between. The CDR3 spans 17 residues. The CDR3 loop reads CASSSSDRGRKNTEAFF. The DNA for the CDR3 is TGTGCCAGCAGCTCTTCGGACCGCGGGCGGAAGAACACTGAAGCTTTCTTT. Full variable domain (missing parts from reference TRBV7-2 and TRBJ1-1): GAGVSQSPSNKVTEKGKDVELRCDPISGHTALYWYRQSLGQGLEFLIYFQGNSAPDKSGLPSDRFSAERTGGSVSTLTIQRTQQEDSAVYLCASSSSDRGRKNTEAFFGQGTRLTVV.

The chain couples TRBV11-3 to TRBJ1-1; 9 bases agree with TRBD1. Germline V gene lookup returns CDR1 SGHNT and CDR2 YENEEA. CDR3 length: 14 residues. V dropped 4 bases and J dropped 1; count of bases not matched to a gene: 1. The CDR3 nucleotides are TGTGCCAGCAGCTCGGGACAGGGGAACACTGAAGCTTTCTTT. Translating gives CASSSGQGNTEAFF. Based on the CDR3 plus reference TRBV11-3 and TRBJ1-1, the full variable domain is EAGVVQSPRYKIIEKKQPVAFWCNPISGHNTLYWYLQNLGQGPELLIRYENEEAVDDSQLPKDRFSAERLKGVDSTLKIQPAELGDSAVYLCASSSGQGNTEAFFGQGTRLTVV.

This clone was detected once. The rearrangement uses TRBV6-6 and TRBJ1-5; D call uncertain. The CDR3 sequence is 15 residues long. CDR1 is MNHNY, CDR2 SVGAGI, per germline (reference sequence). Trimming took 5 bases from V and 5 from J, leaving 16 bases between them. The CDR3 loop reads CASSAGPLTHQPQHF. In DNA form, the CDR3 reads TGTGCCAGCAGTGCCGGTCCTCTCACCCATCAGCCCCAGCATTTT.

The V call is TRBV7-2, the J call TRBJ2-1; no clear D gene. Per the germline V gene, CDR1 is SGHTA and CDR2 is FQGNSA. Trimming cost V 3 bases and J 6 bases, with 9 bases left between them. This CDR3 is 13 amino acids long. The CDR3 loop is CASSFGLLNEQFF. CDR3 coding DNA: TGTGCCAGCAGCTTTGGCCTCCTCAATGAGCAGTTCTTC. Looking up the rest from reference TRBV7-2 and TRBJ2-1 gives the full variable domain: GAGVSQSPSNKVTEKGKDVELRCDPISGHTALYWYRQSLGQGLEFLIYFQGNSAPDKSGLPSDRFSAERTGGSVSTLTIQRTQQEDSAVYLCASSFGLLNEQFFGPGTRLTVL.